One and the same sample provided the 21 T cell receptor beta chains below, sequenced in a study of response to subunit inactivated influenza vaccine. One entry per CDR3 protein results from TCRdb running MiXCR on the RT-PCR reads. The sample contains more than 500,000 distinct CDR3 sequences, about 11% of which appear only once. These data are also associated with another study on T cells expressing NK-cell markers. That source notes: Making the TCR beta cDNA relied on 5'RACE template switching with UMIs.

The source material was PBMCs from blood, sampled on the day of vaccination. The receptor set was obtained from a man aged 50 or older who received an inactivated influenza vaccine.

This clonotype was picked up many times. This chain links TRBV7-8 with TRBJ1-5; D remains unclear. Germline CDR1 reads SGHVS; CDR2 reads FQNEAQ. The V and J ends lost 3 bases and 4 bases respectively, with 10 bases between them. This CDR3 contains 14 residues. CDR3: CASSFGTVNQPQHF. Written as DNA, the CDR3 is TGTGCCAGCAGCTTTGGCACCGTAAATCAGCCCCAGCATTTT.

This clonotype occurred a few times. The chain uses TRBV12-3 or TRBV12-4 and TRBJ1-4; 7 bases fit TRBD1. The CDR3 contains 12 residues. With V trimmed by 5 bases and J by 10 bases, 4 bases remained unmatched. The DNA for the CDR3 is TGTGCCAGCAGTGCCGGACAGGCAAAACTGTTTTTT. It yields the protein CASSAGQAKLFF.

The rearrangement joins TRBV7-9 to TRBJ1-2; D possibly corresponds to TRBD1 (6 bases). V lost 0 bases, J lost 5 bases, and 10 bases lay in between. The CDR3 is 14 residues long. The germline V gene has CDR1 SEHNR and CDR2 FQNEAQ (reference sequence). The CDR3 coding sequence is TGTGCCAGCAGCTTAGCGGGGGCCTCTTATGGCTACACCTTC. Amino acids: CASSLAGASYGYTF.

The CDR3 DNA follows: TGTGCCACCAGCAGAGATTCCTACAGGAAAGAGACCCAGTACTTC. It translates to CATSRDSYRKETQYF. This chain uses TRBV15 with TRBJ2-5; perhaps TRBD1 as D (5 bases). The V end was cut by 0 bases, the J end by 3 bases, with 11 bases between. The CDR3 is 15 amino acids. Germline lookup yields CDR1 LNHNV and CDR2 YYDKDF (reference sequence).

This clonotype was recorded many times. V usage is TRBV28 and J usage is TRBJ2-5; D is undetermined. The germline V and J ends were trimmed by 4 bases and 5 bases, with 8 bases remaining between them. The V gene's germline CDR1 is MDHEN and CDR2 SYDVKM. This CDR3 region has 12 residues. CDR3 nucleotide sequence: TGTGCCAGCAGTTCTTATGAGGAGACCCAGTACTTC. It yields the protein CASSSYEETQYF.

This clonotype was picked up a small number of times. The chain recombines TRBV14 with TRBJ2-2; TRBD1 aligns across 7 bases. The trim removed 2 bases at V and 4 bases at J, leaving 4 bases unmatched. CDR3 size: 15 residues. The germline gives CDR1 SGHDN, CDR2 FVKESK. The CDR3 sequence: CASSQLAGGTGELFF. The CDR3 nucleotides read TGTGCCAGCAGCCAATTGGCAGGGGGCACCGGGGAGCTGTTTTTT.

Only a few counts were recorded for this clonotype. The V and J genes are TRBV7-9 and TRBJ1-1; TRBD1 might be the D (6 bases). CDR1 is SEHNR and CDR2 is FQNEAQ in the germline V gene (reference sequence). Trimming removed 1 base at V and 0 bases at J, with 9 bases between. This CDR3 has 15 residues. The CDR3 loop is CASSLGTVMNTEAFF. CDR3 DNA: TGTGCCAGCAGCTTAGGGACAGTCATGAACACTGAAGCTTTCTTT.

In its sample, this clonotype was seen a few times. The V gene is TRBV7-9, the J gene TRBJ1-1; 10 bases are shared with TRBD1. This CDR3 contains 15 residues. Trimming took 5 bases from V and 7 from J; bases not matched to a gene: 10. Germline CDR1 SEHNR, CDR2 FQNEAQ (reference sequence). CDR3 residues: CASSARQGALLEAFF. In nucleotides, the CDR3 is TGTGCCAGCAGCGCCCGACAGGGGGCGCTTCTTGAAGCTTTCTTT.

The chain employs TRBV27 and TRBJ1-5; 10 bases match TRBD1. The CDR3 is made up of 15 amino acids. The junction had 8 bases not matched to a gene; V was cut back by 6 bases and J by 6 bases. Germline V CDR1 and CDR2: MNHEY, SMNVEV (reference sequence). CDR3 residues: CASSPGTGVGQPQHF. CDR3 in DNA: TGTGCCAGCAGCCCAGGGACAGGGGTCGGTCAGCCCCAGCATTTT.

J is TRBJ2-1 and V is TRBV3-1; 13 nucleotides agree with TRBD2. Germline CDR1 LGHDT, CDR2 YNNKEL (reference sequence). The CDR3 runs 15 residues. V lost 0 bases, J lost 15 bases, and 8 bases stayed unmatched. CDR3 sequence reads: CASSQDLTSGRQRFF. CDR3 bases: TGTGCCAGCAGCCAAGATTTGACTAGCGGGAGGCAGCGGTTCTTC.

This clonotype came up a few times. The rearrangement links TRBV28 to TRBJ2-7, with D possibly TRBD2 on 5 matching bases. Germline-derived CDR1 and CDR2 are MDHEN and SYDVKM. CDR3 size: 13 residues. V shed 4 bases and J shed 9 bases, with 16 bases lying between them. CDR3 nucleotides: TGTGCCAGCAGTTCTGGCTTACGGGGAAGGCAGTACTTC. Protein: CASSSGLRGRQYF.

The chain combines TRBV20-1 with TRBJ2-7; 7 bases are a match to TRBD1. Germline loops: CDR1 DFQATT, CDR2 SNEGSKA (reference sequence). The V gene end was trimmed by 5 bases and the J gene end by 5 bases; junction bases not matched to a gene: 9. The CDR3 totals 13 residues. Here the CDR3 reads CSAAETGRNEQYF. In DNA, the CDR3 is TGCAGTGCTGCCGAGACAGGGCGCAACGAGCAGTACTTC.

The rearrangement links TRBV2 to TRBJ2-1; 11 nucleotides line up with TRBD2. This CDR3 comprises 16 residues. The trim removed 7 bases at V and 9 bases at J, leaving 14 bases unmatched. Germline assignment: CDR1 SNHLY and CDR2 FYNNEI. CDR3 DNA: TGTGCCAGCACCCCGGGACTAGCGGTGTATTCGGGTGAGCAGTTCTTC. Translated, it gives CASTPGLAVYSGEQFF.

This clonotype was counted many times. This chain connects TRBV10-3 to TRBJ2-3; TRBD2 agrees at 14 bases. J was trimmed by 3 bases and V by 3 bases; bases with no gene match: 8. Germline V gives CDR1 ENHRY, CDR2 SYGVKD. This CDR3 comprises 18 residues. CDR3 in DNA: TGTGCCATCAGTGACGGCTCGACTAGCGGGGGGGTTACAGATACGCAGTATTTT. Encoded protein: CAISDGSTSGGVTDTQYF.

The rearrangement uses TRBV12-3 or TRBV12-4 and TRBJ1-6; TRBD1 matches at 8 bases. There are 15 residues in the CDR3. V trimming: 6 bases; J trimming: 7 bases; junction bases outside the gene matches: 8. The CDR3 DNA sequence: TGTGCCAGCAGCGCTCCGGGACAGGTCAATTCACCCCTCCACTTT. This gives the protein CASSAPGQVNSPLHF.

This clonotype was observed at least ten times. The chain is built from TRBV12-3 or TRBV12-4 and TRBJ2-4; D uncertain. The CDR3 loop spans 11 amino acids. Trimming stripped 3 bases from V and 9 bases from J, with 6 bases between. The CDR3 is CASSLRAIQYF. The CDR3 nucleotides read TGTGCCAGCAGTTTGCGTGCCATTCAGTACTTC.

This clonotype has a handful of counts. This chain's CDR3 is CASSLVAGVFADTQYF. For the CDR3, the DNA is TGTGCCAGCAGTTTAGTAGCGGGAGTTTTTGCAGATACGCAGTATTTT. V and J are TRBV27 and TRBJ2-3; 9 bases match TRBD2. J lost 4 bases, V lost 2 bases, and 7 bases had no gene match. Germline assignment: CDR1 MNHEY and CDR2 SMNVEV (reference sequence). This CDR3 spans 16 amino acids.

This chain joins TRBV5-1 and TRBJ2-6, with a possible D match to TRBD2 (5 bases). The CDR3 runs 17 residues. Germline values: CDR1 SGHRS, CDR2 YFSETQ. The V end was cut by 4 bases, the J end by 2 bases, with 16 bases between. CDR3 sequence: CASSLDLGATGANVLTF. In nucleotides, the CDR3 is TGCGCCAGCAGCCTAGATCTGGGAGCTACTGGGGCCAACGTCCTGACTTTC.

The chain links TRBV10-3 to TRBJ1-5; the D gene is possibly TRBD1 (6 bases). CDR1 is ENHRY and CDR2 is SYGVKD in the germline V gene. The CDR3 sequence is 14 residues long. Between the trimmed V and J ends, which lost 4 bases and 0 bases, there was a span of 7 bases. The CDR3 sequence: CAISGQVSNQPQHF. In nucleotides, the CDR3 is TGTGCCATCAGTGGACAGGTTAGCAATCAGCCCCAGCATTTT.

The chain carries TRBV4-2 and TRBJ2-1, with TRBD2 matching 11 bases. The germline CDR1 and CDR2 sequences are LGHNA and YNFKEQ. The CDR3 runs to 17 residues. Trimming cost V 1 base and J 6 bases; bases outside gene matches: 8. CDR3 coding DNA: TGTGCCAGCAGCCAAGTTGGTAGCGGGAGGGTATTCAATGAGCAGTTCTTC. As protein: CASSQVGSGRVFNEQFF.

This clonotype was picked up a small number of times. This chain joins TRBV9 and TRBJ1-1, with a tentative D call TRBD1 (6 bases). The CDR3 loop spans 14 amino acids. V lost 1 base and J 3 bases, leaving 10 bases between the germline ends. Per germline, CDR1 SGDLS and CDR2 YYNGEE. The CDR3 sequence: CASSVSRGDTEAFF. CDR3 coding DNA: TGTGCCAGCAGCGTATCCAGGGGCGACACTGAAGCTTTCTTT. Full variable domain (rest looked up from reference TRBV9 and TRBJ1-1): DSGVTQTPKHLITATGQRVTLRCSPRSGDLSVYWYQQSLDQGLQFLIQYYNGEERAKGNILERFSAQQFPDLHSELNLSSLELGDSALYFCASSVSRGDTEAFFGQGTRLTVV.